The sequence of this TCR beta chain was determined in a study of CD8 T cells in ankylosing spondylitis listed by TCRdb under 2017. Context from the whole study: The study set out to find disease-linked TCR variants by profiling T cell receptor beta repertoires in ankylosing spondylitis patients and healthy donors. Peripheral blood was sampled, and synovial fluid was also collected from ankylosing spondylitis patients. In total, the full study cohort was made up of nearly 110 healthy donors and some 26 ankylosing spondylitis patients. Points the paper makes about the study in general: Some TCR beta motif variants had previously been reported in synovial fluid and blood of reactive arthritis patients, which suggested common disease-initiation mechanisms. The disease-linked clones had a CD8+ phenotype and were found at relatively low frequencies in peripheral blood. Significant enrichment of the disease-linked clones was reported in matched synovial fluid samples from ankylosing spondylitis patients. A TCR beta motif made up of eight highly homologous amino acid variants appeared to be characteristic of blood from ankylosing spondylitis patients.

From the cysteine up to the phenylalanine, the CDR3 has a length of 16 residues. The entry retains the CDR3 DNA only, 48 bases that are in frame from base 1. Trimming costs V 0 bases and J 6 bases, and their ends lie 16 bases apart. CDR1 SGDLS and CDR2 YYNGEE were looked up in the germline V gene. The sequencer was an Illumina HiSeq 2500. TCR beta libraries were prepared by quantitative 5'-RACE with molecular barcodes. From the authors' description of their analysis: To identify disease-linked TCR variants, a new computational method was used, one built on a probabilistic model of VDJ rearrangement. TCRdb applied fastp at Q25 and MiXCR to the public reads, then kept only in-frame beta chains. Entries are consolidated by CDR3 protein sequence, retaining the most common genes and DNA. The V and J calls and clone size come from TCRdb's table, not from the authors' own analysis. The table for this sample lists around 280,000 distinct CDR3 sequences; about 19% of them were counted only once. The top ten constitute under 8.5% of the sample.

This clonotype was observed a handful of times. The clone's antigen remains unknown. No qualities accompany the bases; no much larger clone lies one base away. Sequencing was done on a sample of blood, either unsorted or a sorted T cell fraction (not recorded which). The rearranged chain carries TRBV9 and TRBJ2-1; TRBD2 is a possible D gene, resting on 5 matching bases. The TCR originated in a male donor with ankylosing spondylitis or in good health (not recorded which). The CDR3 protein: CASSVGPLDFPNEQFF. Here is the DNA: TGTGCCAGCAGCGTAGGCCCTTTGGACTTCCCCAATGAGCAGTTCTTC.